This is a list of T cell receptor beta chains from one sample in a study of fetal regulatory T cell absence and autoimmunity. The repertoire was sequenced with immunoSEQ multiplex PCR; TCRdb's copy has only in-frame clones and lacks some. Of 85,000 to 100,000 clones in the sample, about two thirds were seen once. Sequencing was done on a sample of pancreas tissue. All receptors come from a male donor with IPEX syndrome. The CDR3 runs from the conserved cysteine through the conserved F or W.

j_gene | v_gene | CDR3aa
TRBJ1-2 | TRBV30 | CAWSEGTGVKGYTF
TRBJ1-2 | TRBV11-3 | CASSLVLGRSGRFSSGYTF
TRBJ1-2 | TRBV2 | CASQNNYGYTF
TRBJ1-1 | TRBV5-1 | CASSLGTANTEAFF
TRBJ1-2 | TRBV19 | CASSWTGANYGYTF
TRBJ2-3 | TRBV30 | CAWSNSGGTSTDTQYF
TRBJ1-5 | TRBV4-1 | CASSQEEAGGWQPQHF
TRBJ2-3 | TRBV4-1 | CASSQDLRVSTDTQYF
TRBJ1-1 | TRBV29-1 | CSVEGVSTEAFF
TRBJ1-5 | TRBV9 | CASSPNREVYSNQPQHF
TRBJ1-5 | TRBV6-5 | CASAAAGDANQPQHF
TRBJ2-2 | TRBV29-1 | CSVEMGWDTGELFF
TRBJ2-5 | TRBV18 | CASSSLAGGQETQYF
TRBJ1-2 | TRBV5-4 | CASSLGQGEGYGYTF
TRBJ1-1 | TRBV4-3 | CASSPNRGPTEAFF
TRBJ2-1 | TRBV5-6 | CASSLWYREVNEQFF
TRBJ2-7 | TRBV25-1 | CASSARSTKSSYEQYF
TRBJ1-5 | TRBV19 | CASSIRGQLQPQHF
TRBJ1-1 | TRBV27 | CASSFGADLMNTEAFF
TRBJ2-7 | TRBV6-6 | CASSRLGGAPADEQYF
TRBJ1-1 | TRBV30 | CAWSSVMNTEAFF
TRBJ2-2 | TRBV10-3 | CAIKDNTGELFF
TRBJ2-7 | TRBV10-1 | CASSEDRRGFYEQYF
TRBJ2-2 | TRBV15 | CATSPSGRVELFF
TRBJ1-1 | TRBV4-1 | CASSPQGDTGGVEAFF
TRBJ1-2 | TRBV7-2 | CASSGYRGHGYTF
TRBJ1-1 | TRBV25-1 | CASSFLSGTEAFF
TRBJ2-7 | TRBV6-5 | CASSSGLFGEQYF
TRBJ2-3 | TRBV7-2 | CASSTRGLAGEDTQYF
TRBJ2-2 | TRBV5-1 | CASSLELAGAGELFF
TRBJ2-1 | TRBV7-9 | CASSLDPSRRVNEQFF
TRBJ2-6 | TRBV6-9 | CASSNRGPGANVLTF
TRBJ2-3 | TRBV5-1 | CASSLVVAATDTQYF
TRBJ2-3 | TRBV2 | CASSRTSGRASRDTQYF
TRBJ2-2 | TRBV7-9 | CASSLDGLGTGELFF
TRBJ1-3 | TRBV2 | CASSTGGSGNTIYF
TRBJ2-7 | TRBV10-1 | CASSAGQGYEQYF
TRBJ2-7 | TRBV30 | CAWSVRGKASYEQYF
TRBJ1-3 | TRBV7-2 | CASSLEVGFSSGNTIYF
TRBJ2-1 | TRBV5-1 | CASSLRQAQAEQFF
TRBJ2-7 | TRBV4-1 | CASSQNPNLAGVPTSYEQYF
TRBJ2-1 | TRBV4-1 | CASSQGQGPYNEQFF
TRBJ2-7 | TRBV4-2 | CASSPRLAGGYTYEQYF
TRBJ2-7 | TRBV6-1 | CASSPTDTYEQYF
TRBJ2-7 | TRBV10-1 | CAILSGTSFSYEQYF
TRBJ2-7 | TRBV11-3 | CASSFANNYEQYF
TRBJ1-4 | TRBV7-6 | CASSGTGGTNEKLFF
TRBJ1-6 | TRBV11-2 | CASSLLGSPLHF
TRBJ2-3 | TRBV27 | CASSLSGRGTDTQYF
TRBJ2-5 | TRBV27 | CASSPYRAPQTQYF
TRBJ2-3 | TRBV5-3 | CARSSLQGTADTQYF
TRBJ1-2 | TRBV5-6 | CASSLPPGQWDYGYTF
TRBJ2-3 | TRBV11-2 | CASSLGLAGGTDTQYF
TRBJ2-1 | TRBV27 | CASSLSDRGLYNEQFF
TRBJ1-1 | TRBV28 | CASSPWVGTEAFF